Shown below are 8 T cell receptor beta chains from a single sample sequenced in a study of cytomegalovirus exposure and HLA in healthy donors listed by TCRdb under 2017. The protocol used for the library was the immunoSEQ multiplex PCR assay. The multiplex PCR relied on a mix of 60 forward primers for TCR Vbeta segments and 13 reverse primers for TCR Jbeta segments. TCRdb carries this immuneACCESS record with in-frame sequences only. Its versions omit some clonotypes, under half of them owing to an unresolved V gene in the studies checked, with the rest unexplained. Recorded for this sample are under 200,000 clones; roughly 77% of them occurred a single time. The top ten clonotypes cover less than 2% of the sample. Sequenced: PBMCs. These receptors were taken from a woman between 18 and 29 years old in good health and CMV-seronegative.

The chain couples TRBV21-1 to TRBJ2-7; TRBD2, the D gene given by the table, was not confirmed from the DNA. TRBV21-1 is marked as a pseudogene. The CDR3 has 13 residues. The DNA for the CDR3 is TGTGCCAGTCCGCCTGGGGGGGGATGTGGGCAGTACTTC. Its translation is CASPPGGGCGQYF.

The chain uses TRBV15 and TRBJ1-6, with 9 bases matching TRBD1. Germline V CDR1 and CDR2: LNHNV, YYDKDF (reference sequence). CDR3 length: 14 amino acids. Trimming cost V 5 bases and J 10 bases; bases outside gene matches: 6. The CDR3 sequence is CATSPGTGPSPLHF. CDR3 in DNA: TGTGCCACCAGCCCCGGGACAGGGCCCTCACCCCTCCACTTT. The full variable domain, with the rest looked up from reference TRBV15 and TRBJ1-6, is DAMVIQNPRYQVTQFGKPVTLSCSQTLNHNVMYWYQQKSSQAPKLLFHYYDKDFNNEADTPDNFQSRRPNTSFCFLDIRSPGLGDTAMYLCATSPGTGPSPLHFGNGTRLTVT.

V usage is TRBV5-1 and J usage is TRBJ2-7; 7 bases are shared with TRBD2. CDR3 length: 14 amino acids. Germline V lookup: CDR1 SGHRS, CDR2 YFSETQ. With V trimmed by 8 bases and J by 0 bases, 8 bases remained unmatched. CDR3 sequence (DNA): TGCGCCAGGGGGGGGAGACAGAACTCCTACGAGCAGTACTTC. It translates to CARGGRQNSYEQYF.

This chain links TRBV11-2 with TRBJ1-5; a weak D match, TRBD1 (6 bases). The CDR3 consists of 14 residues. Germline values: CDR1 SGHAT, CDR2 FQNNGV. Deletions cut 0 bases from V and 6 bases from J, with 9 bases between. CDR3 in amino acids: CASSLEGAGQPQHF. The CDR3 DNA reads TGTGCCAGCAGCTTAGAGGGGGCGGGTCAGCCCCAGCATTTT.

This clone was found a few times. The DNA for the CDR3 is TGTGCCAGCTCACCGGGCGGGAGTCCCACAGATACGCAGTATTTT. This translates into CASSPGGSPTDTQYF. The chain joins TRBV18 to TRBJ2-3; 7 positions agree with TRBD2. V gave up 3 bases and J gave up 2 bases; unmatched junction bases: 5. Per germline, CDR1 KGHSH and CDR2 LQKENI. The CDR3 extends over 15 amino acids.

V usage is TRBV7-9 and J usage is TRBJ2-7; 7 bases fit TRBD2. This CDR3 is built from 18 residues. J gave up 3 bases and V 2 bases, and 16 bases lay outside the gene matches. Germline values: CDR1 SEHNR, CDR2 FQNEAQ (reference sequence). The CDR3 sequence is CASSLSSIFSGRGYEQYF. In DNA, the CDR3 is TGTGCCAGCAGCTTAAGTTCTATTTTTAGCGGGCGAGGCTACGAGCAGTACTTC.

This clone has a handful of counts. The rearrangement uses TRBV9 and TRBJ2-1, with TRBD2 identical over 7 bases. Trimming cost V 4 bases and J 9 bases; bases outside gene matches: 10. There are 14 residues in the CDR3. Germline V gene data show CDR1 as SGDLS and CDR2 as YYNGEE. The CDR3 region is CASSPSGAQGEQFF. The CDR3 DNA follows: TGTGCCAGCAGCCCGAGCGGGGCCCAGGGTGAGCAGTTCTTC.

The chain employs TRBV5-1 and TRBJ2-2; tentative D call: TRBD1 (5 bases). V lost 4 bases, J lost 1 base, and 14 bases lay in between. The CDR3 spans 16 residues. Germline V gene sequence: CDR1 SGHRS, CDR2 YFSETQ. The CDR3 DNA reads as TGCGCCAGCAGCATACGGGTGACAGAGAACACCGGGGAGCTGTTTTTT. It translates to CASSIRVTENTGELFF.